Presented here are 18 T cell receptor beta chains from one specimen sequenced in a study of blood T cell repertoires in COVID-19. The protocol was immunoSEQ multiplex PCR, while the TCRdb copy is restricted to in-frame clones and leaves out a portion. The table shows fewer than 700,000 clones, with roughly nine tenths occurring only once. Sequenced: peripheral blood. These receptors were taken from a woman aged 45-60 years with COVID-19, enrolled during active disease.

This clone was observed a handful of times. The chain combines TRBV5-1 with TRBJ2-7; 7 nucleotides line up with TRBD1. This CDR3 is built from 17 residues. Germline V lookup: CDR1 SGHRS, CDR2 YFSETQ. V was pared by 0 bases and J by 1 base, with 10 bases of the junction left unmatched. This CDR3 is CASSLVLRGRGSYEQYF. CDR3 DNA: TGCGCCAGCAGCTTGGTACTGAGGGGGCGAGGGTCCTACGAGCAGTACTTC.

The chain employs TRBV6-1 and TRBJ2-2; D possibly corresponds to TRBD2 (6 bases). Germline V gene data show CDR1 as MNHNS and CDR2 as SASEGT. Between the trimmed V and J ends, which lost 1 base and 0 bases, there was a span of 9 bases. This CDR3 has 16 amino acids. The CDR3 nucleotides read TGTGCCAGCAGTGAAGATTGGGGGGCGAACACCGGGGAGCTGTTTTTT. Protein product: CASSEDWGANTGELFF.

This chain links TRBV5-1 with TRBJ1-5, with D possibly matching TRBD1 (6 bases). Germline V gene lookup returns CDR1 SGHRS and CDR2 YFSETQ. This CDR3 is 17 amino acids long. V lost 4 bases and J 0 bases, leaving 17 bases between the germline ends. The CDR3: CASSPTGLSGSNQPQHF. In nucleotides, the CDR3 is TGCGCCAGCAGCCCGACAGGCCTTTCGGGTAGCAATCAGCCCCAGCATTTT.

The chain employs TRBV5-1 and TRBJ2-3; 7 bases match TRBD1. Germline V gene data show CDR1 as SGHRS and CDR2 as YFSETQ. The length of the CDR3 is 14 residues. J was trimmed by 5 bases and V by 0 bases; bases with no gene match: 3. The CDR3 sequence is CASSLEGGGDTQYF. CDR3 in DNA: TGCGCCAGCAGCTTGGAAGGGGGCGGAGATACGCAGTATTTT.

The chain links TRBV5-4 to TRBJ2-5; tentatively, D is TRBD1 (6 bases). This CDR3 comprises 12 residues. Germline CDR1 reads SGHNT; CDR2 reads YYREEE (reference sequence). V was cut by 4 bases and J by 3 bases, with 7 bases left in between. The CDR3 sequence: CASSRQEETQYF. CDR3 DNA: TGTGCCAGCAGCCGACAGGAAGAGACCCAGTACTTC.

The chain has TRBV6-5 and TRBJ1-1, with D possibly matching TRBD1 (5 bases). The CDR3 runs 13 residues. V dropped 8 bases and J dropped 5 bases, with 15 bases sitting between them. Germline CDR1 reads MNHEY; CDR2 reads SVGAGI. The CDR3 bases are TGTGCCAGCCTCTGGGGCCCCGGAACTGAAGCTTTCTTT. Translating it yields CASLWGPGTEAFF.

This clone has a single count. This chain connects TRBV13 to TRBJ1-5; TRBD1 matches 9 bases. The length of the CDR3 is 14 residues. The V gene end was trimmed by 4 bases and the J gene end by 6 bases; junction bases not matched to a gene: 4. Per the germline V gene, CDR1 is PRHDT and CDR2 is FYEKMQ (reference sequence). Here the CDR3 reads CASSSGTGFQPQHF. The CDR3 coding sequence is TGTGCCAGCAGCTCCGGGACAGGGTTTCAGCCCCAGCATTTT.

The chain joins TRBV27 to TRBJ1-1; D perhaps matches TRBD1 (6 bases). The CDR3 runs to 15 residues. CDR1 is MNHEY, CDR2 SMNVEV, per germline (reference sequence). Trimming shortened V by 2 bases and J by 0 bases, and 10 bases separated the two germline ends. The CDR3 coding sequence is TGTGCCAGCAGTTTAACAGGGCGTTTGAACACTGAAGCTTTCTTT. Protein product: CASSLTGRLNTEAFF.

This chain joins TRBV30 and TRBJ1-1; a possible D gene is TRBD1 (6 bases). This CDR3 spans 13 amino acids. Germline CDR1 GTSNPN, CDR2 SVGIG (reference sequence). The V gene lost 8 bases and the J gene lost 5 bases, with 18 bases spanning the gap. CDR3 DNA: TGTGCCAGAAAACAGGGAGGGAGTACTGAAGCTTTCTTT. Translating gives CARKQGGSTEAFF.

The chain links TRBV24-1 to TRBJ1-1, with D hard to call. This CDR3 has 14 amino acids. Germline V lookup: CDR1 KGHDR, CDR2 SFDVKD. With 3 bases removed from V and 3 bases from J, the gap between germline ends came to 10 bases. Here the CDR3 reads CATSDARLDTEAFF. For the CDR3, the DNA is TGTGCCACCAGTGATGCTCGGTTGGACACTGAAGCTTTCTTT.

This chain links TRBV27 with TRBJ1-1; D gene uncertain. Germline CDR1 and CDR2: MNHEY and SMNVEV (reference sequence). The CDR3 extends over 12 amino acids. V shed 9 bases and J shed 8 bases, with 16 bases lying between them. Here the CDR3 DNA reads TGTGCCAGATATGGGAGTCGGGCAGAAGCTTTCTTT. Its translation is CARYGSRAEAFF.

The J gene is TRBJ2-3, the V gene TRBV4-1, with D unresolved. Trimming shortened V by 4 bases and J by 6 bases, and 14 bases separated the two germline ends. Germline CDR1 reads MGHRA; CDR2 reads YSYEKL. CDR3 length: 14 amino acids. CDR3 protein: CASSRSNSRDTQYF. In nucleotides, the CDR3 is TGCGCCAGCAGCCGTTCGAACTCTCGGGATACGCAGTATTTT.

The rearrangement links TRBV19 to TRBJ2-1, with 9 bases aligning to TRBD2. V lost 7 bases to trimming and J lost 7 bases; unmatched junction nucleotides: 14. Germline CDR1 and CDR2: LNHDA and SQIVND (reference sequence). The CDR3 spans 16 residues. This CDR3 is CASMVASGEAGNEQFF. DNA of the CDR3: TGTGCCAGTATGGTGGCTAGCGGGGAGGCCGGGAATGAGCAGTTCTTC.

The chain has TRBV20-1 and TRBJ2-1; D is uncertain. Trimming removed 3 bases at V and 0 bases at J, with 9 bases between. The CDR3 is made up of 14 amino acids. Per germline, CDR1 DFQATT and CDR2 SNEGSKA (reference sequence). The CDR3 here is CSASTSISYNEQFF. The CDR3 DNA sequence: TGCAGTGCTAGTACTTCCATCTCCTACAATGAGCAGTTCTTC.

J is TRBJ2-3 and V is TRBV24-1; D might be TRBD2 (7 bases). V was cut by 3 bases and J by 2 bases, with 14 bases left in between. Germline CDR1 is KGHDR and CDR2 is SFDVKD. CDR3 size: 16 residues. The CDR3 here is CATSDPGGPTTDTQYF. DNA of the CDR3: TGTGCCACCAGTGATCCGGGGGGCCCCACCACAGATACGCAGTATTTT.

The chain links TRBV7-9 to TRBJ2-7; 7 bases fit TRBD2. The CDR3 is 13 amino acids. Germline CDR1 is SEHNR and CDR2 is FQNEAQ (reference sequence). With V trimmed by 4 bases and J by 6 bases, 6 bases remained unmatched. CDR3 sequence: CASSSVGGSEQYF. Written as DNA, the CDR3 is TGTGCCAGCAGCTCCGTGGGAGGGTCCGAGCAGTACTTC.

In this sample, this clone turned up a few times. The chain uses TRBV27 and TRBJ1-6; D perhaps matches TRBD1 (6 bases). The germline CDR1 and CDR2 sequences are MNHEY and SMNVEV (reference sequence). Trimming stripped 3 bases from V and 6 bases from J, with 15 bases between. The CDR3 has 16 amino acids. CDR3 DNA sequence: TGTGCCAGCAGTTTTATACAGGGTGTAGGTAATTCACCCCTCCACTTT. Translation gives CASSFIQGVGNSPLHF.

This clone showed up just once. The chain couples TRBV7-9 to TRBJ2-1; D possibly corresponds to TRBD1 (5 bases). The germline V gene has CDR1 SEHNR and CDR2 FQNEAQ (reference sequence). This CDR3 is built from 15 residues. Trimming took 2 bases from V and 8 from J, leaving 16 bases between them. The CDR3 DNA sequence: TGTGCCAGCAGCTTAAGGGCAGGGTTGAAAGATGAGCAGTTCTTC. Its protein product is CASSLRAGLKDEQFF.